This T cell receptor (beta chain) appears in the sequencing data of a study of blood T cell repertoires in COVID-19. Study overall: From the United States, Italy and Spain came samples of acute and convalescent COVID-19.

Seattle enrolled patients during active infection and tracked them longitudinally. The CDR3 has 17 amino acids. V was trimmed by 4 bases and J by 4 bases, leaving 22 bases between them. CDR1 is SGHTA and CDR2 is FQGNSA in the germline V gene. As handled by the study authors: Amplification with reference gene primers provided the estimates of nucleated cell counts. Produced via immunoSEQ multiplex PCR; TCRdb's table is partial and in-frame only. That table is the source of V, J and clone size, and D and trimming were worked out from the DNA. The data contain 200,000 to 250,000 clones, more than 80% of them singletons.

Sequencing was done on a sample of peripheral blood. The receptor's source is a woman in her 30s with COVID-19, enrolled during active disease. The chain uses TRBV7-2 and TRBJ2-5; TRBD1 is a possible D gene (6 bases). CDR3 loop: CASSSPKQGKYGETQYF. The DNA of the CDR3 is TGTGCCAGCAGCTCACCGAAACAGGGAAAGTACGGAGAGACCCAGTACTTC.